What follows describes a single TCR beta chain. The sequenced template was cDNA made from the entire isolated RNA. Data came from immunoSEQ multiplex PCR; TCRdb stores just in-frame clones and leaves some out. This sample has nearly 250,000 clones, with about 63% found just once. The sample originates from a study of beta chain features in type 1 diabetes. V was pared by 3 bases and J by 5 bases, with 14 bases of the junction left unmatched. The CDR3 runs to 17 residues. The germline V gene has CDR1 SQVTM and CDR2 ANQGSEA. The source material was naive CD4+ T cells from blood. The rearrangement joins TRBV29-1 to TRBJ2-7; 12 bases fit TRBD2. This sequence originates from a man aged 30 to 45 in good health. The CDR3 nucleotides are TGCAGCGTTGAGCGGGCTAGCGGGAGGGCTACGAGGCACGAGCAGTACTTC. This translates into CSVERASGRATRHEQYF.